This T cell receptor (beta chain) is drawn from a study of blood T cell repertoires in COVID-19. Turning to the study itself: Samples of COVID-19 (acute and convalescent) were obtained from the United States, Italy and Spain. T cells, B-cell-depleted T cells, or PBMCs supplied cDNA or gDNA.

Original data processing: Scientists estimated how many nucleated cells there were by amplifying reference gene primers. Sequencing used immunoSEQ multiplex PCR; TCRdb keeps in-frame clones, though not all of them. The V and J calls and clone size come from that table; D and trimming were worked out from the DNA. Seen here are about 380,000 clones, roughly 86% observed once, and the top ten hold more than 1%. The ends lost 7 bases at V and 2 bases at J; junction bases unmatched: 15. Germline CDR1 reads MDHEN; CDR2 reads SYDVKM. The CDR3 runs 17 residues. The sequenced sample consisted of peripheral blood. The receptor's source is a human donor with acute or convalescent COVID-19. The donor label of this sample is uncertain. V and J are TRBV28 and TRBJ1-2; 8 nucleotides align to TRBD1. The CDR3 sequence is CASIALGANRGNYGYTF. The CDR3 nucleotides are TGTGCCAGCATTGCACTGGGAGCTAACAGGGGGAACTATGGCTACACCTTC.